The sequence of this TCR beta chain was determined in a study of cytomegalovirus exposure and HLA in healthy donors. Overall study results and limits: Most subjects' HLA-A and HLA-B alleles were reportedly predicted from TCR beta sequences. In a later analysis, most CMV-associated TCR beta chains appeared HLA-restricted.

This CDR3 is built from 17 residues. Per the germline V gene, CDR1 is KGHSH and CDR2 is LQKENI. Trimming stripped 0 bases from V and 4 bases from J, with 16 bases between. Points on this clone: Its antigen is undetermined.

This PCR relied on a set of 60 Vbeta primers and 13 Jbeta primers. Here immunoSEQ multiplex PCR was the method, and the copy in TCRdb shows in-frame clones only, minus some. The sample holds roughly 180,000 clones; 84% are singletons and the top ten take roughly 1%. Sample: PBMCs. The V call is TRBV18, the J call TRBJ1-5; the D is unclear. This TCR was recovered from a man aged 25 to 45 in good health and CMV-seronegative. This CDR3 is CASSPPVWGGENQPQHF. CDR3 coding DNA: TGTGCCAGCTCACCACCAGTATGGGGTGGGGAGAATCAGCCCCAGCATTTT. Full variable domain (outside the CDR3, taken from reference TRBV18 and TRBJ1-5): NAGVMQNPRHLVRRRGQEARLRCSPMKGHSHVYWYRQLPEEGLKFMVYLQKENIIDESGMPKERFSAEFPKEGPSILRIQQVVRGDSAAYFCASSPPVWGGENQPQHFGDGTRLSIL.